Sequencing of this T cell receptor beta chain was carried out in a study of shared T cell receptors in the human thymus. Profiling relied on immunoSEQ multiplex PCR, and the TCRdb table lists in-frame clones only, not all of them. The sample carries roughly 560,000 clones, around three quarters recorded once. Germline assignment: CDR1 LNHDA and CDR2 SQIVND (reference sequence). The length of the CDR3 is 19 residues. Losses at the gene ends were 5 bases for V and 2 bases for J; bases not matched to a gene: 18. The data were also submitted as part of a second study, on human thymus T cells. As that report states: Healthy Finnish infants undergoing corrective surgery for congenital heart defects provided the donor material. Thymic material originated from resections removed in the course of corrective heart surgery. Apparent skewing of V and J gene usage characterized both thymic and blood repertoires. Related research described strongly overlapping thymic repertoires in unrelated people.

The chain couples TRBV19 to TRBJ2-3; 8 positions match TRBD1. The sample taken for sequencing was thymocytes. The clonotype originates from a boy in the first two years of life with a congenital heart defect. CDR3 bases: TGTGCCAGTAGTCCCTACGGGCGAAGGACAGGGCCGTCCACAGATACGCAGTATTTT. Translating gives CASSPYGRRTGPSTDTQYF.